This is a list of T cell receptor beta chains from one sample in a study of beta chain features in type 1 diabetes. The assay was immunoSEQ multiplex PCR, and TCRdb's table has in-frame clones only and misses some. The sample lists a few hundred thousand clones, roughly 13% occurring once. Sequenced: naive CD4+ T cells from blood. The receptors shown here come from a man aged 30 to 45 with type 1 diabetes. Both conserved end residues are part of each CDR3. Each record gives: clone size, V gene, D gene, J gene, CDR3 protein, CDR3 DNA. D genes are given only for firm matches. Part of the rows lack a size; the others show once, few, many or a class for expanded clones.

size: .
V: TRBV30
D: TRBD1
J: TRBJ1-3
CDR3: CAWSVGTGSGNTIYF
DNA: TGTGCCTGGAGTGTAGGGACAGGCTCTGGAAACACCATATATTTT

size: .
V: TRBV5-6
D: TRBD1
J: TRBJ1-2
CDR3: CASSGQGAGYTF
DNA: TGTGCCAGCAGCGGACAGGGGGCTGGCTACACCTTC

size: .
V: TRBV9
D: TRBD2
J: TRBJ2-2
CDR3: CASSQSGANTGELFF
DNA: TGTGCCAGCAGCCAAAGCGGGGCGAACACCGGGGAGCTGTTTTTT

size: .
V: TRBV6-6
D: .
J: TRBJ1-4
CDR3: CASSTTATNEKLFF
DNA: TGTGCCAGCAGTACGACAGCAACTAATGAAAAACTGTTTTTT

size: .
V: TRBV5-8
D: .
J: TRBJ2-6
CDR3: CASSPQGYGANVLTF
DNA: TGTGCCAGCAGCCCTCAGGGGTATGGGGCCAACGTCCTGACTTTC

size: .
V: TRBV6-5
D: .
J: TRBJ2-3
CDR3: CARPNTQYF
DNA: TGTGCCAGGCCTAATACGCAGTATTTT

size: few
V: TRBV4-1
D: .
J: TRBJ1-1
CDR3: CASSQPGGDINTEAFF
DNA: TGCGCCAGCAGCCAACCCGGGGGGGATATCAACACTGAAGCTTTCTTT

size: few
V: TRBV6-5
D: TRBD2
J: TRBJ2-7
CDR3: CATSPTGLAAYEQYF
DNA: TGTGCCACCTCACCCACCGGGCTAGCGGCCTACGAGCAGTACTTC

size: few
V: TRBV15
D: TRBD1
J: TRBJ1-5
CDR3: CATSRDRGYSNQPQHF
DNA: TGTGCCACCAGCCGGGACAGGGGTTATAGCAATCAGCCCCAGCATTTT

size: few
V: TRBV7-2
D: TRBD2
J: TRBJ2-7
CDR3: CASGGLAGGSEQYF
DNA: TGTGCCAGCGGGGGGCTAGCGGGAGGTTCCGAGCAGTACTTC

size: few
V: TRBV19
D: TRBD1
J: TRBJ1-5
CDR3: CASRRQGGQPQHF
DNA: TGTGCCAGTAGGCGACAGGGTGGACAGCCCCAGCATTTT

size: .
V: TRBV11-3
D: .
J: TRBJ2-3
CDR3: CASSLSEPTDTQYF
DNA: TGTGCCAGCAGCTTATCGGAGCCCACAGATACGCAGTATTTT

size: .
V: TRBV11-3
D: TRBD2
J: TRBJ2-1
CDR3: CASSSGLAAYNEQFF
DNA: TGTGCCAGCAGCTCGGGACTAGCGGCTTACAATGAGCAGTTCTTC

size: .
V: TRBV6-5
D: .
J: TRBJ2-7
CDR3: CASSYSRYNYEQYF
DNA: TGTGCCAGCAGTTACTCGAGGTATAACTACGAGCAGTACTTC

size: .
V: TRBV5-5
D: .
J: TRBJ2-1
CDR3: CASSLGGISNEQFF
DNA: TGTGCCAGCAGCTTAGGCGGGATTAGCAATGAGCAGTTCTTC

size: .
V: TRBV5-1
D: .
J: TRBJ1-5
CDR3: CASSTTGDPGQPQHF
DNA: TGCGCCAGCAGCACCACGGGGGATCCCGGGCAGCCCCAGCATTTT

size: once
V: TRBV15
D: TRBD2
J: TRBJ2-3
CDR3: CATSPRGAADTQYF
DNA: TGTGCCACCAGCCCGCGGGGGGCGGCAGATACGCAGTATTTT

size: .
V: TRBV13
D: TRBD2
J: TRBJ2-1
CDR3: CASSFGLAGVLEQFF
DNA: TGTGCCAGCAGCTTTGGACTAGCGGGAGTTCTTGAGCAGTTCTTC